The 19 T cell receptor beta chains below were found in one sample sequenced in a study of beta chain features in type 1 diabetes. The whole isolated RNA underwent reverse transcription, so sequencing captured expressed TCRB transcripts. TCRdb keeps only in-frame clones here, not all; method: immunoSEQ multiplex PCR. Of about 900,000 clones in the sample, around a sixth are singletons; the top ten hold 0.02% to 0.025%. Sequencing was done on a sample of naive CD4+ T cells from blood. Every receptor here comes from a woman aged 18-29 years in good health.

V and J are TRBV10-3 and TRBJ2-7; maybe TRBD2 (6 bases). The V end lost 4 bases, the J end lost 5 bases, and 9 bases lay between the germline ends. CDR3 length equals 12 residues. CDR1 and CDR2 from the germline V gene are ENHRY and SYGVKD. The CDR3 region has the DNA TGTGCCATCAGTGGCGGGGTCCACGAGCAGTACTTC. Amino acid sequence: CAISGGVHEQYF.

In this sample, this clone turned up a few times. The chain has TRBV4-2 and TRBJ2-3; maybe TRBD2 (5 bases). In germline, CDR1 is LGHNA, CDR2 YNFKEQ. Deletions cut 6 bases from V and 2 bases from J, with 9 bases between. CDR3 length: 13 residues. Here the CDR3 reads CASRQRNTDTQYF. The CDR3 nucleotides read TGTGCCAGCAGACAGCGGAACACAGATACGCAGTATTTT.

V and J are TRBV7-2 and TRBJ2-1; D remains ambiguous. Deletions cut 5 bases from V and 6 bases from J, with 14 bases between. The germline V gene encodes CDR1 SGHTA and CDR2 FQGNSA. This CDR3 has 14 amino acids. CDR3 protein: CASSPGSSRNEQFF. The CDR3 nucleotides read TGTGCCAGCAGCCCTGGGTCTAGTCGCAATGAGCAGTTCTTC. Together with reference TRBV7-2 and TRBJ2-1, the CDR3 gives the full variable domain: GAGVSQSPSNKVTEKGKDVELRCDPISGHTALYWYRQSLGQGLEFLIYFQGNSAPDKSGLPSDRFSAERTGGSVSTLTIQRTQQEDSAVYLCASSPGSSRNEQFFGPGTRLTVL.

This clone has a handful of counts. The genes are TRBV5-6 and TRBJ2-7, with D maybe TRBD1 (5 bases). The germline V gene encodes CDR1 SGHDT and CDR2 YYEEEE. Between the trimmed V and J ends, which lost 0 bases and 8 bases, there was a span of 12 bases. The CDR3 extends over 13 amino acids. CDR3 bases: TGTGCCAGCAGCTTGGCCAGGGCGTTGAAGCAGTACTTC. Protein product: CASSLARALKQYF.

The chain recombines TRBV11-2 with TRBJ2-2, with 11 positions matching TRBD2. The CDR3 length is 19 residues. CDR1 SGHAT and CDR2 FQNNGV come from the germline V gene. The V gene end was trimmed by 5 bases and the J gene end by 5 bases; junction bases not matched to a gene: 16. This CDR3 reads CASSQRRTQTSGKTGELFF. The CDR3 nucleotides are TGTGCCAGCAGCCAACGGCGGACACAGACTAGCGGGAAGACCGGGGAGCTGTTTTTT.

The chain recombines TRBV18 with TRBJ1-2, with D uncertain. The CDR3 runs 16 residues. Germline loops: CDR1 KGHSH, CDR2 LQKENI. The V gene lost 3 bases and the J gene lost 8 bases, with 22 bases spanning the gap. The CDR3 loop is CASSPSVTPLAWGYTF. CDR3 in DNA: TGTGCCAGCTCACCGTCCGTGACTCCGCTGGCCTGGGGCTACACCTTC.

The gene calls are TRBV15 and TRBJ2-3, with D maybe TRBD1 (6 bases). The CDR3 consists of 12 residues. The germline V and J ends were trimmed by 11 bases and 3 bases, with 12 bases remaining between them. Germline loops: CDR1 LNHNV, CDR2 YYDKDF (reference sequence). The CDR3 coding sequence is TGTGCCGCAGGCAGGGGAACAGATACGCAGTATTTT. As protein: CAAGRGTDTQYF. Looking up the rest from reference TRBV15 and TRBJ2-3 gives the full variable domain: DAMVIQNPRYQVTQFGKPVTLSCSQTLNHNVMYWYQQKSSQAPKLLFHYYDKDFNNEADTPDNFQSRRPNTSFCFLDIRSPGLGDTAMYLCAAGRGTDTQYFGPGTRLTVL.

The V and J genes are TRBV7-6 and TRBJ2-7, with a weak D call TRBD2 (5 bases). The CDR3 contains 15 residues. Germline V gene sequence: CDR1 SGHVS, CDR2 FNYEAQ. V was cut by 2 bases and J by 0 bases, with 11 bases left in between. The CDR3 here is CASSLRVGVSYEQYF. As DNA, the CDR3 is TGTGCCAGCAGCTTAAGAGTCGGGGTCTCCTACGAGCAGTACTTC.

V is TRBV19 and J is TRBJ1-2; no firm D call. The CDR3 is 15 residues long. Trimming shortened V by 3 bases and J by 3 bases, and 14 bases separated the two germline ends. Germline assignment: CDR1 LNHDA and CDR2 SQIVND (reference sequence). Here the CDR3 DNA reads TGTGCCAGTAGTATCGGCGCCGCCCTACACTATGGCTACACCTTC. As protein: CASSIGAALHYGYTF.

The chain employs TRBV7-2 and TRBJ2-3, with D unclear. Trimming cost V 3 bases and J 2 bases, with 9 bases left between them. Germline loops: CDR1 SGHTA, CDR2 FQGNSA. The CDR3 extends over 14 amino acids. This CDR3 is CASSFLSSTDTQYF. CDR3 nucleotides: TGTGCCAGCAGCTTTTTATCCTCCACAGATACGCAGTATTTT.

This clone showed up just a few times. The rearrangement uses TRBV7-9 and TRBJ1-4, with TRBD1 matching over 9 bases. This CDR3 spans 14 amino acids. Trimming removed 2 bases from V and 7 bases from J; junction bases left unmatched: 2. The V gene's germline CDR1 is SEHNR and CDR2 FQNEAQ (reference sequence). The CDR3 is CASSLMTGGEKLFF. The DNA of the CDR3 is TGTGCCAGCAGCTTAATGACAGGGGGTGAAAAACTGTTTTTT.

The gene calls are TRBV28 and TRBJ2-7; D uncertain. CDR1 and CDR2 (germline): MDHEN, SYDVKM. The CDR3 has 13 residues. V lost 3 bases to trimming and J lost 5 bases, with 11 bases between them. This chain's CDR3 is CASSLPAKDEQYF. CDR3 DNA sequence: TGTGCCAGCAGTTTGCCGGCCAAGGACGAGCAGTACTTC.

In this sample, this clone turned up a few times. This sequence joins TRBV5-1 and TRBJ1-4, with no clear D. CDR3 length equals 14 residues. Per the germline V gene, CDR1 is SGHRS and CDR2 is YFSETQ. The V gene lost 1 base and the J gene lost 5 bases, with 9 bases spanning the gap. As DNA, the CDR3 is TGCGCCAGCAGCTTGAAATCGGGAAATGAAAAACTGTTTTTT. It yields the protein CASSLKSGNEKLFF. The full variable domain, with the rest looked up from reference TRBV5-1 and TRBJ1-4, is KAGVTQTPRYLIKTRGQQVTLSCSPISGHRSVSWYQQTPGQGLQFLFEYFSETQRNKGNFPGRFSGRQFSNSRSEMNVSTLELGDSALYLCASSLKSGNEKLFFGSGTQLSVL.

The chain employs TRBV7-2 and TRBJ2-6; D may be TRBD1 (6 bases). Germline V gene data show CDR1 as SGHTA and CDR2 as FQGNSA. This CDR3 region has 19 residues. Deletions cut 2 bases from V and 0 bases from J, with 17 bases between. CDR3 sequence (DNA): TGTGCCAGCAGCTTAAACTCTGGGACATTAAGCTCTGGGGCCAACGTCCTGACTTTC. Its translation: CASSLNSGTLSSGANVLTF.

This clone showed up just a few times. This chain joins TRBV11-2 and TRBJ2-5, with D perhaps being TRBD1 or TRBD2 (7 bases each). V shed 6 bases and J shed 7 bases, with 21 bases lying between them. The germline V gene encodes CDR1 SGHAT and CDR2 FQNNGV. The CDR3 has 15 amino acids. The CDR3 loop reads CASRNSGTVKGTQYF. CDR3 bases: TGTGCCAGCAGGAACAGCGGGACAGTCAAGGGGACCCAGTACTTC. The entire variable domain, with the rest obtained from reference TRBV11-2 and TRBJ2-5, is as follows: EAGVAQSPRYKIIEKRQSVAFWCNPISGHATLYWYQQILGQGPKLLIQFQNNGVVDDSQLPKDRFSAERLKGVDSTLKIQPAKLEDSAVYLCASRNSGTVKGTQYFGPGTRLLVL.

This clone was observed a few times. This chain uses TRBV5-1 with TRBJ2-1; TRBD2 matches at 12 bases. The CDR3 contains 14 residues. V gave up 6 bases and J gave up 7 bases; unmatched junction bases: 5. CDR1 and CDR2 (germline): SGHRS, YFSETQ. The CDR3 sequence: CASNLAGGPNEQFF. The CDR3 coding sequence is TGCGCCAGCAACCTAGCGGGAGGGCCAAATGAGCAGTTCTTC.

This clone was picked up a small number of times. The J gene is TRBJ2-5, the V gene TRBV19; possibly TRBD2 for D (5 bases). CDR1 LNHDA and CDR2 SQIVND come from the germline V gene (reference sequence). This CDR3 has 16 amino acids. The V gene lost 4 bases and the J gene lost 4 bases, with 19 bases spanning the gap. CDR3 sequence reads: CASSKTTGNAVETQYF. The CDR3 DNA follows: TGTGCCAGTAGTAAAACGACGGGGAATGCGGTAGAGACCCAGTACTTC.

The DNA of the CDR3 is TGTGCCAGCAGCTTAGGGACCCCTTACGAGCAGTACTTC. It translates to CASSLGTPYEQYF. The chain uses TRBV11-2 and TRBJ2-7; no clear D. Per the germline V gene, CDR1 is SGHAT and CDR2 is FQNNGV. This CDR3 comprises 13 residues. Trimming removed 1 base from V and 4 bases from J, with 8 bases in between.

There are a few counts of this clone. The sample has other DNA sequences that encode this CDR3 too. The chain uses TRBV6-6 and TRBJ2-7; 9 bases fit TRBD1. Germline V gene lookup returns CDR1 MNHNY and CDR2 SVGAGI (reference sequence). V was pared by 8 bases and J by 2 bases, with 4 bases of the junction left unmatched. This CDR3 comprises 13 residues. CDR3 residues: CASSRDRAYEQYF. The CDR3 nucleotides are TGTGCCAGCTCCCGGGACAGGGCCTACGAGCAGTACTTC.